This T cell receptor beta chain was documented in a study of early T cells in non-severe SARS-CoV-2 infection (dated by TCRdb to about 2021). The study in broad terms: Because TCR sequencing relied on bulk RNA taken from unsorted whole blood, pairing of alpha and beta chains was not possible. Summary of the overall study and its limitations: Matching against VDJdb was skewed toward anti-spike CD8 responses, likely underestimated virus-specific expansions, and missed private and CD4 specificities.

This clonotype has more than one count but fewer than ten. The specificity of this receptor is unknown. Base qualities are not provided; no much larger clone lies one nucleotide away. The library was generated by 5' RACE. Sequencing was carried out with a NextSeq 500. To correct for sequencing error and PCR bias, the TCR library protocol tagged individual cDNA molecules with unique molecular identifiers. Sequencing covered both TCR alpha and beta chains, and within each sample the abundances of alpha and beta sequences were tightly co-correlated. From the authors' description of their analysis: Decombinator V4 was used to annotate the V gene, J gene and CDR3 of the TCR sequences. TCRs were defined as expanded if a significant change between any two time points was detected under a Poisson model with p below 0.0001. TCR abundances were normalised to the total number of TCRs sequenced in each sample and reported as counts per million. TRAV1-2 paired with TRAJ12, TRAJ20 or TRAJ33 defined MAIT TCRs, while TRAV10 paired with TRAJ18 defined iNKT TCRs. VDJdb, accessed 1 November 2021, was searched for CMV, EBV and SARS-CoV-2 annotated TCRs, excluding TCRs annotated for multiple antigens. TCRdb's own reprocessing of the public reads used fastp at Q25 and MiXCR and kept productive beta chains. One record per CDR3 amino acid sequence lists the most common genes and DNA. In this record, the V and J calls reflect TCRdb's handling and not the investigators' own analysis. Counted in this sample were just over 60,000 distinct CDR3 sequences; roughly a tenth of them appeared once. The ten largest clones add up to about 1.2% of the sample.

Reading from cysteine to phenylalanine, the CDR3 counts 15 amino acids. Only CDR3 DNA is held: 45 bases, read in frame from base 1. Cut back by 3 bases and 2 bases, the V and J ends lie 14 bases apart. The germline V gene sets CDR1 to SGDLS and CDR2 to YYNGEE. The study was a case-control design nested within a healthcare worker cohort in London, UK, with weekly nasopharyngeal swab PCR tests and blood sampling. Healthcare workers were enrolled in the week of the UK lockdown, from 23 to 31 March 2020, and were followed every week for up to roughly 16 weeks. The rearrangement combines TRBV9 with TRBJ1-1; the D gene is unclear. The sample was whole blood. This TCR was recovered from an adult who was a healthcare worker with PCR-confirmed SARS-CoV-2 infection or an uninfected control (not recorded which). The nucleotides read TGTGCCAGCAGCGCTGGGTCGGTGATTAACACTGAAGCTTTCTTT. It translates to CASSAGSVINTEAFF.